Presented here are 26 T cell receptor beta chains from one specimen sequenced in a study of blood T cell repertoires in COVID-19. Only in-frame clones appear in the TCRdb table, and some are missing; sequencing was by immunoSEQ multiplex PCR. The table has about 99,000 clones, roughly 80% seen once. The sample comprised peripheral blood. These receptors were taken from a woman aged 80 or over with active or convalescent COVID-19.

This clone was observed a few times. The chain combines TRBV9 with TRBJ2-1, with 7 nucleotides matching TRBD1. CDR3 length: 17 residues. CDR1 is SGDLS, CDR2 YYNGEE, per germline. Trimming removed 4 bases from V and 1 base from J; junction bases left unmatched: 11. The CDR3 DNA reads as TGTGCCAGCAGCTACAAGCTACAGGGGCCTTCCTACAATGAGCAGTTCTTC. Protein: CASSYKLQGPSYNEQFF.

The chain uses TRBV18 and TRBJ1-5; possible D gene TRBD1, 6 bases. CDR1 and CDR2 (germline): KGHSH, LQKENI. V was pared by 3 bases and J by 1 base, with 13 bases between. This CDR3 contains 16 residues. CDR3 nucleotides: TGTGCCAGCTCACCCCAGCGGCAGGGGAGCAATCAGCCCCAGCATTTT. This encodes CASSPQRQGSNQPQHF.

V gene TRBV5-4 combines with J gene TRBJ2-5; D possibly corresponds to TRBD2 (6 bases). The germline V gene has CDR1 SGHNT and CDR2 YYREEE (reference sequence). The CDR3 extends over 14 amino acids. V lost 2 bases to trimming and J lost 4 bases, with 12 bases between them. For the CDR3, the DNA is TGTGCCAGCAGCTTTTCTGCGGGACCAGAGACCCAGTACTTC. This codes for CASSFSAGPETQYF.

This clone was seen a single time. The chain couples TRBV19 to TRBJ1-2; TRBD1 matches 8 bases. Germline V CDR1 and CDR2: LNHDA, SQIVND (reference sequence). V lost 6 bases, J lost 6 bases, and 9 bases stayed unmatched. The CDR3 spans 14 residues. The CDR3, as DNA: TGTGCCAGTAGCCCGGGACAGGCCCTCCATGGCTACACCTTC. It is translated as CASSPGQALHGYTF.

The chain has TRBV18 and TRBJ1-5, with D tentatively TRBD1 (5 bases). V was cut by 3 bases and J by 4 bases, with 16 bases left in between. The germline V gene has CDR1 KGHSH and CDR2 LQKENI. CDR3 length: 16 amino acids. CDR3 in amino acids: CASSPTYGAGNQPQHF. CDR3 in DNA: TGTGCCAGCTCACCTACCTATGGGGCAGGAAATCAGCCCCAGCATTTT.

This chain joins TRBV24-1 and TRBJ2-5, with TRBD2 as a possible D gene (7 bases). Trimming stripped 3 bases from V and 4 bases from J, with 14 bases between. CDR1 and CDR2 from the germline V gene are KGHDR and SFDVKD. The CDR3 is made up of 15 amino acids. The CDR3 loop is CATSDPAGAGETQYF. CDR3 sequence (DNA): TGTGCCACCAGTGATCCGGCGGGGGCCGGAGAGACCCAGTACTTC.

This sequence joins TRBV5-6 and TRBJ1-1; 8 bases agree with TRBD1. Germline V gene lookup returns CDR1 SGHDT and CDR2 YYEEEE. Unmatched junction bases numbered 3, after V lost 4 bases and J lost 4 bases. CDR3 length: 13 amino acids. CDR3 sequence reads: CASSGDRGTEAFF. The CDR3 nucleotides read TGTGCCAGCAGCGGCGACAGGGGCACTGAAGCTTTCTTT.

DNA for the CDR3: TGTGCCAGCAGCTTTTACTGTAGCCCGGCGCCTGACACAGATACGCAGTATTTT. It is translated as CASSFYCSPAPDTDTQYF. The V gene is TRBV11-3, the J gene TRBJ2-3; D unresolved. This CDR3 contains 18 residues. Trimming shortened V by 3 bases and J by 2 bases, and 21 bases separated the two germline ends. Germline-derived CDR1 and CDR2 are SGHNT and YENEEA.

The chain has TRBV18 and TRBJ2-2; 8 bases fit TRBD2. CDR3 length: 16 amino acids. In germline, CDR1 is KGHSH, CDR2 LQKENI. Trimming at V came to 0 bases and at J to 1 base, leaving 1 base not matched to a gene. The CDR3 DNA follows: TGTGCCAGCTCACCACCGAGCGGGGGGAACACCGGGGAGCTGTTTTTT. It specifies CASSPPSGGNTGELFF.

The rearrangement joins TRBV18 to TRBJ2-3, with D unresolved. With 3 bases removed from V and 6 bases from J, the gap between germline ends came to 10 bases. Germline lookup yields CDR1 KGHSH and CDR2 LQKENI. This CDR3 spans 13 amino acids. DNA for the CDR3: TGTGCCAGCTCACCCCCCTCTTCGGATACGCAGTATTTT. Its protein product is CASSPPSSDTQYF.

The V gene is TRBV6-5, the J gene TRBJ1-5; maybe TRBD1 (5 bases). The CDR3 has 14 amino acids. V was cut by 8 bases and J by 6 bases, with 17 bases left in between. Germline V gene lookup returns CDR1 MNHEY and CDR2 SVGAGI. DNA for the CDR3: TGTGCCAGCCGGCGGCGGGGGACCGGTCAGCCCCAGCATTTT. This translates into CASRRRGTGQPQHF.

The V call is TRBV7-8, the J call TRBJ1-5, with a weak D call TRBD1 (5 bases). V lost 2 bases and J 4 bases, leaving 12 bases between the germline ends. The CDR3 spans 15 residues. The germline V gene has CDR1 SGHVS and CDR2 FQNEAQ. The DNA of the CDR3 is TGTGCCAGCAGCTTACAGGTGTCAGGGAATCAGCCCCAGCATTTT. The encoded protein is CASSLQVSGNQPQHF.

The chain recombines TRBV2 with TRBJ1-4; tentative D call: TRBD1 (5 bases). Deletions cut 3 bases from V and 6 bases from J, with 11 bases between. The CDR3 extends over 14 amino acids. Germline V gene sequence: CDR1 SNHLY, CDR2 FYNNEI. The CDR3 is CASSEDISYEKLFF. The CDR3 bases are TGTGCCAGCAGTGAGGACATTTCTTATGAAAAACTGTTTTTT.

J is TRBJ1-1 and V is TRBV3-1 (or the pseudogene TRBV3-2), with D unresolved. Trimming left V 2 bases short and J 1 base short, with 17 bases between. The CDR3 consists of 17 residues. The germline gives CDR1 LGHDT, CDR2 YNNKEL (reference sequence). CDR3 bases: TGTGCCAGCAGCCAAAAGTCGGGAGGCTCTTCGAACACTGAAGCTTTCTTT. The encoded protein is CASSQKSGGSSNTEAFF.

The chain joins TRBV5-6 to TRBJ2-1; D call uncertain. The ends were cut back, 5 bases at V and 9 bases at J, with 15 bases in the middle. Germline V gives CDR1 SGHDT, CDR2 YYEEEE. The length of the CDR3 is 13 residues. The CDR3 reads CASRQLVVSEQFF. In DNA, the CDR3 is TGTGCCAGCAGGCAATTGGTGGTGAGTGAGCAGTTCTTC. The full variable domain, rest sourced from reference TRBV5-6 and TRBJ2-1, is DAGVTQSPTHLIKTRGQQVTLRCSPKSGHDTVSWYQQALGQGPQFIFQYYEEEERQRGNFPDRFSGHQFPNYSSELNVNALLLGDSALYLCASRQLVVSEQFFGPGTRLTVL.

The V call is TRBV28, the J call TRBJ1-5; D is uncertain. The V end was cut by 7 bases, the J end by 3 bases, with 7 bases between. CDR1 MDHEN and CDR2 SYDVKM come from the germline V gene. This CDR3 is built from 12 residues. The CDR3 spells CASTLNNQPQHF. CDR3 bases: TGTGCCAGCACCCTAAACAATCAGCCCCAGCATTTT.

This rearrangement joins TRBV6-5 to TRBJ2-7, with TRBD2 matching 7 bases. The length of the CDR3 is 12 residues. With 9 bases clipped from V and 5 bases from J, the junction kept 7 bases outside the gene matches. Germline loops: CDR1 MNHEY, CDR2 SVGAGI. CDR3 coding DNA: TGTGCCAGTCGCCAACTAGCGAACGAGCAGTACTTC. This sequence encodes CASRQLANEQYF.

The V and J genes are TRBV25-1 and TRBJ1-1, with a possible D match to TRBD1 (5 bases). Per germline, CDR1 MGHDK and CDR2 SYGVNS. This CDR3 has 14 amino acids. V was clipped by 5 bases and J by 4 bases, with 14 bases between them. The CDR3 DNA follows: TGTGCCAGCAGTAGCCGCCAGGGAATCACTGAAGCTTTCTTT. The encoded protein is CASSSRQGITEAFF.

V usage is TRBV28 and J usage is TRBJ1-6, with 10 bases lining up with TRBD1. Germline V gene data show CDR1 as MDHEN and CDR2 as SYDVKM. V shed 7 bases and J 10 bases; nucleotides not matched to a gene: 7. The CDR3 contains 14 residues. The CDR3 DNA follows: TGTGCCAGCAACTTTGACAGGGGGCGGTCACCCCTCCACTTT. Its protein is CASNFDRGRSPLHF.

V and J are TRBV16 and TRBJ1-2, with D possibly being TRBD1 (6 bases). The germline V gene encodes CDR1 KGHSY and CDR2 FQNENV. V was clipped by 5 bases and J by 4 bases, with 11 bases between them. This CDR3 comprises 13 residues. As DNA, the CDR3 is TGTGCCAGCAGCAGGGGGTCTCTCTATGGCTACACCTTC. This encodes CASSRGSLYGYTF.

The chain carries TRBV28 and TRBJ1-5; TRBD1 is a possible D gene (6 bases). V was shortened by 9 bases and J by 2 bases, with 11 bases between the two germline ends. CDR3 length equals 13 residues. Germline V CDR1 and CDR2: MDHEN, SYDVKM. CDR3 residues: CASLRQGNQPQHF. CDR3 nucleotides: TGTGCCAGTCTACGACAGGGCAATCAGCCCCAGCATTTT.

The chain joins TRBV4-2 to TRBJ2-2; TRBD2 might be the D (5 bases). This CDR3 has 14 amino acids. Germline assignment: CDR1 LGHNA and CDR2 YNFKEQ. Trimming took off 8 bases at V and 1 base at J, with 11 bases between the two ends. CDR3 sequence reads: CASQRTVNTGELFF. The CDR3 region has the DNA TGTGCCAGCCAGCGGACCGTGAACACCGGGGAGCTGTTTTTT.

The rearrangement links TRBV6-5 to TRBJ2-7; 11 bases agree with TRBD2. The germline V gene encodes CDR1 MNHEY and CDR2 SVGAGI. This CDR3 is 15 amino acids long. V trimming: 7 bases; J trimming: 2 bases; junction bases outside the gene matches: 7. In DNA, the CDR3 is TGTGCCAGCACCCCAGCACTAGCGGGAGCCTACGAGCAGTACTTC. Protein sequence: CASTPALAGAYEQYF.

This clone was counted once. The genes are TRBV29-1 and TRBJ1-1, with 9 bases matching TRBD1. CDR3 length: 13 amino acids. The ends lost 6 bases at V and 1 base at J; junction bases unmatched: 3. Per the germline V gene, CDR1 is SQVTM and CDR2 is ANQGSEA. As DNA, the CDR3 is TGCAGCGTCGGACAGGGGAAGAACACTGAAGCTTTCTTT. Protein: CSVGQGKNTEAFF. The full variable domain, completed using reference TRBV29-1 and TRBJ1-1, is SAVISQKPSRDICQRGTSLTIQCQVDSQVTMMFWYRQQPGQSLTLIATANQGSEATYESGFVIDKFPISRPNLTFSTLTVSNMSPEDSSIYLCSVGQGKNTEAFFGQGTRLTVV.

This clone was seen just once. This chain uses TRBV29-1 with TRBJ1-2, with D possibly TRBD1 on 5 matching bases. The V gene's germline CDR1 is SQVTM and CDR2 ANQGSEA. With 4 bases removed from V and 11 bases from J, the gap between germline ends came to 17 bases. This CDR3 is 12 amino acids long. This CDR3 reads CSVVIDGGAYTF. Written as DNA, the CDR3 is TGCAGCGTTGTGATAGATGGAGGGGCATACACCTTC. The whole variable domain, remainder taken from reference TRBV29-1 and TRBJ1-2, is SAVISQKPSRDICQRGTSLTIQCQVDSQVTMMFWYRQQPGQSLTLIATANQGSEATYESGFVIDKFPISRPNLTFSTLTVSNMSPEDSSIYLCSVVIDGGAYTFGSGTRLTVV.

The rearrangement uses TRBV2 and TRBJ1-3, with D possibly matching TRBD1 (5 bases). The CDR3 runs to 14 residues. Trimming shortened V by 8 bases and J by 4 bases, and 15 bases separated the two germline ends. Germline CDR1 is SNHLY and CDR2 is FYNNEI. CDR3 protein: CASGVAGLGNTIYF. The CDR3 coding sequence is TGTGCCAGCGGAGTGGCAGGGCTAGGAAACACCATATATTTT.